These 3 T cell receptor beta chains were all obtained from the same sample, sequenced in a study of T cells after yellow fever vaccination. MiXCR, applied by TCRdb to the 5' RACE reads, yields one record per CDR3 protein. The sample shows about 580,000 distinct CDR3 sequences, less than 20% of them seen only once. Specimen: PBMCs, collected 5 to 6 days after the first yellow fever vaccination. These receptors originate from a man aged 18 to 30 who received the YFV17D yellow fever vaccine.

This clonotype showed up just a few times. The V and J genes are TRBV18 and TRBJ2-7; 10 positions agree with TRBD1. V trimming: 5 bases; J trimming: 3 bases; junction bases outside the gene matches: 1. The CDR3 is 13 residues long. In germline, CDR1 is KGHSH, CDR2 LQKENI. Here the CDR3 reads CASSGTGDYEQYF. In nucleotides, the CDR3 is TGTGCCAGCTCAGGGACAGGGGACTACGAGCAGTACTTC.

The chain uses TRBV4-2 and TRBJ2-5; TRBD1 matches at 9 bases. V gave up 6 bases and J gave up 5 bases; unmatched junction bases: 4. This CDR3 has 13 residues. Germline lookup yields CDR1 LGHNA and CDR2 YNFKEQ. In nucleotides, the CDR3 is TGTGCCAGCAGAGTGACAGGGGGGGAGACCCAGTACTTC. It is translated as CASRVTGGETQYF.

A few counts support this clonotype. V usage is TRBV4-1 and J usage is TRBJ2-6; maybe TRBD1 (5 bases). V dropped 0 bases and J dropped 2 bases, with 17 bases sitting between them. The CDR3 is 19 amino acids. Germline V CDR1 and CDR2: MGHRA, YSYEKL. This CDR3 reads CASSQDPTVLSPGANVLTF. CDR3 nucleotide sequence: TGCGCCAGCAGCCAAGATCCGACAGTCCTTTCACCTGGGGCCAACGTCCTGACTTTC.